A selection of T cell receptor beta chains follows, all from one sample in a study of blood T cells in healthy people across ages. TCRdb fed the 5' RACE reads into MiXCR, producing one record per CDR3 protein. The sample lists about 800,000 distinct CDR3 sequences; around a quarter were seen once. A further study also used this sample, focusing on T cells of mothers and their children.

The specimen was blood. The receptors were sampled from a boy aged 10-17 years in good health. The CDR3 runs from the conserved cysteine through the conserved F or W. Fields, in order: J gene, V gene, clone size, D gene, CDR3 DNA, CDR3 protein. D genes are given only for firm matches. The size field is filled for only some rows; it gives once, few, many or a size class.

>TRBJ2-7|TRBV9|-|-
TGTGCCAGCAGCCCCCGGGGCCCTCGGGGGGAGCAGTACTTC
CASSPRGPRGEQYF
>TRBJ1-4|TRBV29-1|many|-
TGCAGCGTTGAAGATCCGGGGAGGACTAATGAAAAACTGTTTTTT
CSVEDPGRTNEKLFF
>TRBJ1-2|TRBV7-8|few|-
TGTGCCAGCAGCTCCCTTGGGATCGGCTACACCTTC
CASSSLGIGYTF
>TRBJ2-7|TRBV4-3|-|TRBD1
TGCGCCAGCAGCCAAGATTTTGGAAGACAGGGCCTCTACGAGCAGTACTTC
CASSQDFGRQGLYEQYF
>TRBJ2-1|TRBV6-1|-|TRBD2
TGTGCCAGCATCCCTGGGCTAGCGGGAGATCGTGAGCAGTTCTTC
CASIPGLAGDREQFF
>TRBJ2-2|TRBV7-8|-|-
TGTGCCAGCAGCTTAGGGCCGGGGGGGGAGCTGTTTTTT
CASSLGPGGELFF
>TRBJ1-2|TRBV7-9|-|-
TGTGCCAGCAGCTCGATAGGGAACTATGGCTACACCTTC
CASSSIGNYGYTF
>TRBJ1-5|TRBV28|-|-
TGTGCAACTCAAAGGTTTTACCAGCCCCAGCATTTT
CATQRFYQPQHF
>TRBJ1-2|TRBV20-1|many|-
TGCAGTGCTAGCCGACGGGGTCGGAACTATGGCTACACCTTC
CSASRRGRNYGYTF
>TRBJ2-5|TRBV29-1|-|TRBD1
TGCAGCGGGGGCCGGACAGGGTGGCAAGAGACCCAGTACTTC
CSGGRTGWQETQYF
>TRBJ2-1|TRBV12-3/TRBV12-4|-|-
TGTGCCAGCAGTTTTAATGGGGGAAATGAGCAGTTCTTC
CASSFNGGNEQFF
>TRBJ1-3|TRBV29-1|-|-
TGCAGCGTTGAGTTCGACAGTCATGGAAACACCATATATTTT
CSVEFDSHGNTIYF
>TRBJ2-3|TRBV10-3|-|-
TGTGCCACTCTCTTGGCAGATACGCAGTATTTT
CATLLADTQYF
>TRBJ2-1|TRBV28|few|-
TGTGCCAGCAGTTCCCAGGATTACGATGAGCAGTTCTTC
CASSSQDYDEQFF
>TRBJ1-2|TRBV7-2|-|-
TGTGCCAGCAGCTTAGTCCCAGGGCTGAACTATGGCTACACCTTC
CASSLVPGLNYGYTF
>TRBJ2-7|TRBV2|few|TRBD2
TGTGCCAGCAGTGGAGGTAGCGGGAGTTACGAGCAGTACTTC
CASSGGSGSYEQYF
>TRBJ2-1|TRBV4-3|-|TRBD1
TGCGCCAGCAGCCGCAGACAGGGCTTCTACAATGAGCAGTTCTTC
CASSRRQGFYNEQFF
>TRBJ2-2|TRBV12-3/TRBV12-4|few|-
TGTGCCAGCAGTTTAGCGATGGGGACCGGGGAGCTGTTTTTT
CASSLAMGTGELFF
>TRBJ2-1|TRBV6-5|few|-
TGTGCCAGCAGTTTTCCGGGGGCTGAGCAGTTCTTC
CASSFPGAEQFF
>TRBJ1-4|TRBV20-1|-|TRBD1
TGCAGTGCGCGGCCTCGACAGGGGGTGGAGGAAAAACTGTTTTTT
CSARPRQGVEEKLFF
>TRBJ2-7|TRBV29-1|-|-
TGCAGCGTTGAAGATGTGGGGTACGAGCAGTACTTC
CSVEDVGYEQYF
>TRBJ2-5|TRBV20-1|-|-
TGCAGTGCTCCTCGGGGGGCCGGGGAGACCCAGTACTTC
CSAPRGAGETQYF
>TRBJ2-1|TRBV24-1|-|TRBD2
TGTGCCACCAGTGACCCGAGCCCTAGCGGGAGGGACAATGAGCAGTTCTTC
CATSDPSPSGRDNEQFF
>TRBJ2-7|TRBV5-1|many|-
TGCGCCAGCAGCTTGGGGGGTATCTCCTACGAGCAGTACTTC
CASSLGGISYEQYF
>TRBJ2-3|TRBV2|-|-
TGTGCCAGCAAACGGGCCTTAAGCACAGATACGCAGTATTTT
CASKRALSTDTQYF
>TRBJ2-5|TRBV6-6|-|TRBD1
TGTGCCAGCACCCTGGGGTGGCAGGGGGCCACAGAGACCCAGTACTTC
CASTLGWQGATETQYF
>TRBJ2-3|TRBV7-9|-|-
TGTGCCAGCAGCAACCGACAGGACTACACAGATACGCAGTATTTT
CASSNRQDYTDTQYF
>TRBJ1-2|TRBV7-3|-|TRBD1
TGTGCCAGCAGCTTAGATGGGGCAGGGGGCCTCACCTATGGCTACACCTTC
CASSLDGAGGLTYGYTF
>TRBJ1-2|TRBV28|-|-
TGTGCCAGCAGTTTACCCCGATATCGGACTCGGCGGTATGGCTACACCTTC
CASSLPRYRTRRYGYTF
>TRBJ1-2|TRBV29-1|few|TRBD1
TGCAGCGTTGAAAGGACAGGGGAAGGCTACACCTTC
CSVERTGEGYTF
>TRBJ2-5|TRBV12-3/TRBV12-4|-|-
TGTGCCAGCATCAAAGGGGCAGAAGGGACCCAGTACTTC
CASIKGAEGTQYF
>TRBJ2-3|TRBV15|few|-
TGTGCCACCAGTCCCCCCCTGGGGCGCGCCCTCAGCTATACGCAGTATTTT
CATSPPLGRALSYTQYF
>TRBJ2-7|TRBV6-2/TRBV6-3|-|TRBD2
TGTGCCAGCAGTTCGCCCACTAGCGGGGGCTACTACGAGCAGTACTTC
CASSSPTSGGYYEQYF
>TRBJ2-7|TRBV4-1|few|TRBD1
TGCGCCAGCAGCCAAGACTCTTGGGACAGCGATACCGACGAGCAGTACTTC
CASSQDSWDSDTDEQYF
>TRBJ2-7|TRBV4-2|-|-
TGTGCCAGCAGCCGTGTTAAGGGGACGGACGAGCAGTACTTC
CASSRVKGTDEQYF
>TRBJ2-7|TRBV3-1|-|TRBD2
TGTGCCAGCAGCAGCAAGCTCCCCGAGACTAGCGCTTCCTACGAGCAGTACTTC
CASSSKLPETSASYEQYF
>TRBJ2-7|TRBV7-2|few|-
TGTGCCAGCAGTCGGCAGGGCATTTCCTACGAGCAGTACTTC
CASSRQGISYEQYF
>TRBJ2-1|TRBV2|few|-
TGTGCCAGCAGTGACCCTGCTTACAATGAGCAGTTCTTC
CASSDPAYNEQFF
>TRBJ1-6|TRBV6-1|few|-
TGTGCCAGCAGTGAAATTGGGGGAGCTTCACCCCTCCACTTT
CASSEIGGASPLHF
>TRBJ2-3|TRBV6-1|few|-
TGTGCCAGCAGTGCACAGGAACAGGATACGCAGTATTTT
CASSAQEQDTQYF